Presented here are 13 T cell receptor beta chains from one specimen sequenced in a study of T cells in localized non-small cell lung cancer (dated by TCRdb to 2020 to 2021). Library prep was done by the immunoSEQ multiplex PCR assay. TCRdb stores this immuneACCESS table with in-frame sequences only. Part of the clones is absent; in the studies checked, under half of the shortfall reflects unresolved V genes, and no reason is known for the rest. This sample has around 35,000 clones in its table, and approximately 90% of those were observed once. The biggest ten clones account for approximately 12% of the sample. Specimen: peripheral blood mononuclear cells, collected before any cancer treatment. The receptors come from a female donor of 60 years or more with stage II lung adenocarcinoma.

As DNA, the CDR3 is TGTGCCAGCAGAGGGTTGGGCATCCTCTATGGCTACACCTTC. Amino acids: CASRGLGILYGYTF. V usage is TRBV28 and J usage is TRBJ1-2; D remains unclear. Germline V CDR1 and CDR2: MDHEN, SYDVKM. This CDR3 has 14 amino acids. V was clipped by 6 bases and J by 4 bases, with 15 bases between them.

The chain recombines TRBV9 with TRBJ2-3; D might be TRBD2 (6 bases). This CDR3 contains 15 residues. V lost 4 bases, J lost 6 bases, and 18 bases lay in between. Germline V lookup: CDR1 SGDLS, CDR2 YYNGEE. CDR3 region: CASSPTAGRTDTQYF. CDR3 sequence (DNA): TGTGCCAGCAGCCCCACCGCGGGACGTACCGATACGCAGTATTTT.

With respect to this clone: Germline and junction disagree at one end, which may indicate a read error. This sequence joins TRBV5-6 and TRBJ2-2; D is unclear. CDR3 length: 14 residues. The germline V gene has CDR1 SGHDT and CDR2 YYEEEE. The CDR3 sequence: CAGSPGFGTGELFF. For the CDR3, the DNA is TGTGCCGGCAGCCCCGGATTTGGGACCGGGGAGCTGTTTTTT.

The chain couples TRBV28 to TRBJ1-2, with D perhaps matching TRBD1 (5 bases). V dropped 2 bases and J dropped 7 bases, with 14 bases sitting between them. The germline V gene has CDR1 MDHEN and CDR2 SYDVKM. The CDR3 covers 14 residues. The CDR3 bases are TGTGCCAGCAGTTTAGGGGCACGGCCGGCTGGCTACACCTTC. It specifies CASSLGARPAGYTF.

Judged by abundance, this clone is large. This chain connects TRBV30 to TRBJ1-4, with TRBD1 matching over 7 bases. The germline V gene has CDR1 GTSNPN and CDR2 SVGIG (reference sequence). The CDR3 loop spans 11 amino acids. Trimming at V came to 3 bases and at J to 13 bases, leaving 5 bases not matched to a gene. Here the CDR3 reads CAWRAGGPLFF. The CDR3 coding sequence is TGTGCCTGGAGGGCAGGGGGTCCACTGTTTTTT.

A word on this clone: The junction differs from germline at one of its ends, possibly a read error. The V and J genes are TRBV29-1 and TRBJ2-1; 10 nucleotides align to TRBD2. The CDR3 has 12 residues. The germline gives CDR1 SQVTM, CDR2 ANQGSEA. CDR3 residues: CSVKSGGATLIF. DNA for the CDR3: TGCAGCGTTAAGAGCGGGGGGGCTACCCTAATCTTC.

In nucleotides, the CDR3 is TGTGCCAGCAGCTTAATGGCGACAGGGGGCTACGAGCAGTACTTC. Its protein product is CASSLMATGGYEQYF. The gene calls are TRBV11-2 and TRBJ2-7, with TRBD1 matching over 9 bases. This CDR3 has 15 amino acids. Germline CDR1 is SGHAT and CDR2 is FQNNGV. The junction had 5 bases not matched to a gene; V was cut back by 2 bases and J by 3 bases.

The CDR3 DNA sequence: TGTGCCAGCAGTTTTACAGAGAACACTGAAGCTTTCTTT. Translating it yields CASSFTENTEAFF. The rearrangement uses TRBV2 and TRBJ1-1; D is unresolved. The CDR3 spans 13 residues. From germline, CDR1 is SNHLY and CDR2 FYNNEI. Deletions cut 5 bases from V and 1 base from J, with 8 bases between.

CDR3 nucleotide sequence: TGTGCCAGCAGTCGCCGGCCGGGTGAGCAGTTCTTC. This translates into CASSRRPGEQFF. The rearrangement uses TRBV27 and TRBJ2-1; D gene uncertain. The V gene lost 5 bases and the J gene lost 9 bases, with 11 bases spanning the gap. Germline CDR1 and CDR2: MNHEY and SMNVEV (reference sequence). This CDR3 has 12 amino acids.

The chain joins TRBV7-9 to TRBJ2-1; TRBD2 matches at 10 bases. This CDR3 comprises 15 residues. V was clipped by 6 bases and J by 5 bases; unmatched bases: 7. Germline values: CDR1 SEHNR, CDR2 FQNEAQ (reference sequence). CDR3 in DNA: TGTGCCAGCAGTCCACCGGGACTAGCGAACAATGAGCAGTTCTTC. Protein: CASSPPGLANNEQFF.

The chain couples TRBV19 to TRBJ2-7, with D tentatively TRBD1 (6 bases). V was pared by 3 bases and J by 3 bases, with 15 bases between. Looked up from germline, CDR1 is LNHDA and CDR2 is SQIVND (reference sequence). This CDR3 has 15 residues. The CDR3 sequence: CASSIGQGRVYEQYF. The DNA of the CDR3 is TGTGCCAGTAGTATCGGGCAGGGGAGAGTCTACGAGCAGTACTTC.

The chain uses TRBV28 and TRBJ2-7; TRBD2 aligns across 9 bases. This CDR3 has 15 residues. The V segment lost 7 bases and the J segment 2 bases; nucleotides outside the gene matches: 9. The germline V gene has CDR1 MDHEN and CDR2 SYDVKM. The CDR3 sequence: CASTLSGRGAYEQYF. The CDR3 DNA reads TGTGCCAGCACCCTTAGCGGGAGAGGAGCCTACGAGCAGTACTTC.

The V gene is TRBV7-9, the J gene TRBJ1-2, with D unclear. Trimming took 5 bases from V and 4 from J, leaving 11 bases between them. Germline V gene data show CDR1 as SEHNR and CDR2 as FQNEAQ (reference sequence). The CDR3 runs to 13 residues. The CDR3 is CASSPPGAYGYTF. CDR3 DNA sequence: TGTGCCAGCAGCCCCCCCGGCGCCTATGGCTACACCTTC.